The 7 T cell receptor beta chains in this list originate from one sample, sequenced in a study of T cell responses to AZD1222 COVID-19 vaccine. Using immunoSEQ multiplex PCR, the repertoire was profiled, and TCRdb retains in-frame clones only, with some absent. This sample has over 95,000 clones; approximately 84% occur once, and the top ten carry 14%. The sample consisted of peripheral blood, taken 28 days after the second AZD1222 dose. The receptors derive from an adult who received the AZD1222 COVID-19 vaccine.

The rearrangement links TRBV28 to TRBJ1-2; D is ambiguous. V was shortened by 7 bases and J by 4 bases, with 19 bases between the two germline ends. This CDR3 region has 15 residues. The germline gives CDR1 MDHEN, CDR2 SYDVKM. CDR3: CASNLLRSTRYGYTF. CDR3 nucleotides: TGTGCCAGCAACCTATTGAGGAGTACCCGCTATGGCTACACCTTC.

The chain joins TRBV5-1 to TRBJ2-2; D perhaps matches TRBD1 (6 bases). Trimming left V 7 bases short and J 1 base short, with 8 bases between. The CDR3 is made up of 13 amino acids. CDR1 is SGHRS and CDR2 is YFSETQ in the germline V gene. The CDR3 sequence is CASEQGNTGELFF. The CDR3 nucleotides read TGCGCCAGCGAACAGGGGAACACCGGGGAGCTGTTTTTT. The complete variable domain, with remaining parts taken from reference TRBV5-1 and TRBJ2-2, reads KAGVTQTPRYLIKTRGQQVTLSCSPISGHRSVSWYQQTPGQGLQFLFEYFSETQRNKGNFPGRFSGRQFSNSRSEMNVSTLELGDSALYLCASEQGNTGELFFGEGSRLTVL.

This rearrangement joins TRBV6-6 to TRBJ1-5; D remains unclear. The CDR3 runs 13 residues. V lost 5 bases and J 6 bases, leaving 11 bases between the germline ends. The germline CDR1 and CDR2 sequences are MNHNY and SVGAGI (reference sequence). In DNA form, the CDR3 reads TGTGCCAGCAGTCCGAGGGTGGGTCAGCCCCAGCATTTT. As protein: CASSPRVGQPQHF.

This clone was counted between two and nine times. The rearrangement uses TRBV9 and TRBJ1-1; TRBD1 matches 8 bases. This CDR3 contains 17 residues. Trimming took 0 bases from V and 7 from J; bases not matched to a gene: 14. CDR1 SGDLS and CDR2 YYNGEE come from the germline V gene. The DNA of the CDR3 is TGTGCCAGCAGCGTAGCCCCAATAAAGGACAGGGTCTATGAAGCTTTCTTT. Protein product: CASSVAPIKDRVYEAFF.

This rearrangement joins TRBV19 to TRBJ1-5; D is uncertain. The CDR3 extends over 13 amino acids. V shed 5 bases and J shed 7 bases, with 12 bases lying between them. Germline V gene sequence: CDR1 LNHDA, CDR2 SQIVND (reference sequence). CDR3 sequence reads: CASSEEGFQPQHF. The CDR3 DNA reads TGTGCCAGTAGTGAGGAAGGATTCCAGCCCCAGCATTTT. The full variable domain, in which reference TRBV19 and TRBJ1-5 provide the parts outside the CDR3, is DGGITQSPKYLFRKEGQNVTLSCEQNLNHDAMYWYRQDPGQGLRLIYYSQIVNDFQKGDIAEGYSVSREKKESFPLTVTSAQKNPTAFYLCASSEEGFQPQHFGDGTRLSIL.

The genes are TRBV6-6 and TRBJ1-1; 10 nucleotides line up with TRBD1. There are 18 residues in the CDR3. V was clipped by 5 bases and J by 1 base; unmatched bases: 13. Germline CDR1 and CDR2: MNHNY and SVGAGI (reference sequence). The CDR3 nucleotides are TGTGCCAGCAGTCGGAGGCCTACCGGGACAGGGGCGAACACTGAAGCTTTCTTT. Amino acid sequence: CASSRRPTGTGANTEAFF.

V gene TRBV6-4 combines with J gene TRBJ1-1; a possible D gene is TRBD1 (5 bases). The CDR3 length is 15 residues. The germline V gene has CDR1 MRHNA and CDR2 SNTAGT. V lost 7 bases and J lost 3, with 18 bases in between. The CDR3 region is CASTSRGGRDTEAFF. For the CDR3, the DNA is TGTGCCAGCACATCCCGGGGGGGACGAGACACTGAAGCTTTCTTT.